This T cell receptor beta chain was identified during a study of tissue T cells after allogeneic stem cell transplantation (dated by TCRdb to 2021 to 2024). Concerning the study at large: TCR beta repertoires were profiled across many tissues obtained from research autopsies of patients with and without GVHD, as well as in mouse models of GVHD. The human arm was a prospective observational study without blinding or randomization. Overall study results and their limits: Within patients, how anatomically similar tissues were was a major factor shaping TCR repertoire composition, regardless of disease or transplant status. The patient cohort was small and clinically heterogeneous, and sampling depth was acknowledged as a limitation. The study did not determine which tissue TCRs were alloreactive or antigen-specific, and some clones might have been persisting host cells. Few T cell clones were found to be shared across patients, but shared repertoire signatures across patients were revealed in a tissue-specific fashion by motif-based clustering. Blood and spleen T cells captured only a limited portion of the TCR repertoire detected in tissues, in both patients and mice.

Library construction relied on the immunoSEQ multiplex PCR assay. Adaptive Biotechnologies performed the TCRbeta CDR3 sequencing at survey depth and reported CDR3 sequences, V/J genes, productive frequency and template counts. Amplification of TCR beta CDR3 regions was performed from genomic DNA rather than from RNA. As for the original processing: Pairwise repertoire overlap between tissues was quantified with Jensen-Shannon divergence, where 1 means complete divergence and 0 identical. Based on pairwise JSD values, tissues were grouped by single-linkage agglomerative hierarchical clustering, and the results were shown as dendrograms. GLIPH2 was run on all patient samples with simulation_depth 1000, kmer_min_depth 3, cdr3_length_cutoff 8, keeping groups with more than two unique CDR3s. A standardized tissue-overlap score was generated by extrapolating Jaccard GLIPH-group overlap across patients to a standard repertoire size of 1000 clones. Associations of diversity with clinical or experimental variables used linear mixed-effect models with tissue fixed effects and individual random effects. Drawn from immuneACCESS, this table holds only the in-frame rearrangements with V and J called that TCRdb kept. Clones are partly lost; checked studies trace under half to an unresolved V gene and leave the rest unexplained. Clonal size and the V and J genes are those of that table, whereas D and trimming came from the DNA. Recorded for this sample are tens of thousands of clones; roughly 73% of them occurred a single time. Of the sample, 0.7% is held by the ten largest clones.

As regards this clone: Its cognate antigen has yet to be identified. This receptor is murine, so its gene names and germline sequences reflect the mouse genome. With the read ending 1 residue before the CDR3 end, the germline J gene is used to fill in that end.

In the germline V gene (reference sequence), CDR1 corresponds to LGHNA and CDR2 to YNLKQL. The CDR3 contains 16 residues, cysteine and phenylalanine counted. Of the CDR3's DNA, 45 bases were read; they are in frame from base 1. V is pared back by 0 bases and J by 3 bases, with 12 bases lying between the germline termini. The rearranged segments are TRBV5 and TRBJ1-3; a weak D assignment points to TRBD1 (6 bases agree). The receptor's source is a pool of C57BL/6 mice in good health. Sequencing was done on a sample of sorted cells pooled from one or two spleens. The CDR3: CASSQDGGGGGNTLYF. The part of the CDR3 DNA that was read is TGTGCCAGCAGCCAAGATGGGGGGGGCGGTGGAAATACGCTCTAT.